A selection of T cell receptor beta chains follows, all from one sample in a study of blood T cell repertoires in COVID-19. Assay: immunoSEQ multiplex PCR; the TCRdb copy retains only in-frame clones and omits some. The top ten hold less than 4.5% of the sample, which has approximately 97,000 clones, 75% to 95% seen once. Sequencing was performed on peripheral blood. These receptors came from a man between 18 and 29 years old with acute or convalescent COVID-19. CDR3s include the opening cysteine and the closing phenylalanine or tryptophan. A D gene is named only where the DNA matches it firmly. The size entry is marked missing in some rows and otherwise reads once, few, many or a size class.

j_call	v_call	d_call	clone_size	cdr3_aa	cdr3_nt
TRBJ1-1	TRBV19	.	.	CASSIAGISTEAFF	TGTGCCAGTAGTATAGCAGGGATCAGCACTGAAGCTTTCTTT
TRBJ1-1	TRBV11-2	.	few	CASSLVIGGTGRRDTEAFF	TGTGCCAGCAGCTTAGTCATTGGTGGCACAGGGCGAAGGGACACTGAAGCTTTCTTT
TRBJ2-1	TRBV19	TRBD1	.	CASSRPGQGGNEQFF	TGTGCCAGTAGTAGACCGGGACAGGGGGGGAATGAGCAGTTCTTC
TRBJ2-7	TRBV25-1	TRBD2	.	CASSPAGGSYEQYF	TGTGCCAGCAGTCCCGCGGGGGGCTCCTACGAGCAGTACTTC
TRBJ1-1	TRBV7-2	.	.	CASSLGVTGALKVNTEAFF	TGTGCCAGCAGCTTAGGAGTCACTGGGGCACTTAAGGTGAACACTGAAGCTTTCTTT
TRBJ1-3	TRBV4-2	.	.	CASSQERGRTGNTIYF	TGTGCCAGCAGCCAAGAAAGGGGCCGGACGGGAAACACCATATATTTT
TRBJ2-7	TRBV7-4	.	.	CASSFRGRTPYEQYF	TGTGCCAGCAGCTTCCGCGGACGGACACCCTACGAGCAGTACTTC
TRBJ1-2	TRBV7-8	TRBD1	.	CASSSFDREPNYGYTF	TGTGCCAGCAGCTCATTCGACAGGGAGCCTAACTATGGCTACACCTTC
TRBJ1-5	TRBV27	TRBD1	.	CASSLYDRGNGNQPQHF	TGTGCCAGCAGTTTATACGACAGGGGAAACGGCAATCAGCCCCAGCATTTT
TRBJ1-1	TRBV27	TRBD1	.	CASRPVGQKNTEAFF	TGTGCCAGCAGGCCCGTGGGACAGAAGAACACTGAAGCTTTCTTT
TRBJ1-1	TRBV11-2	.	.	CASSFRQKENTEAFF	TGTGCCAGCAGCTTCAGACAGAAAGAGAACACTGAAGCTTTCTTT
TRBJ2-5	TRBV10-1	TRBD2	.	CASSESISLAGSETQYF	TGCGCCAGCAGTGAGTCGATTAGCCTAGCGGGTTCAGAGACCCAGTACTTC
TRBJ2-7	TRBV12-5	TRBD1	.	CASGPGQGWEQYF	TGTGCTAGTGGTCCGGGACAGGGGTGGGAGCAGTACTTC
TRBJ1-2	TRBV27	.	once	CATQGNYGYTF	TGTGCCACCCAGGGTAACTATGGCTACACCTTC
TRBJ1-3	TRBV14	.	.	CASSQAGSGNTIYF	TGTGCCAGCAGCCAAGCCGGGTCTGGAAACACCATATATTTT
TRBJ2-7	TRBV2	.	.	CASRNRFYEQYF	TGTGCCAGCAGGAACAGGTTTTACGAGCAGTACTTC
TRBJ1-1	TRBV11-2	.	.	CASPNPGQPNTEAFF	TGTGCCAGCCCCAATCCCGGACAACCGAACACTGAAGCTTTCTTT
TRBJ1-1	TRBV14	.	.	CASSQAGNDEAFF	TGTGCCAGCAGCCAAGCAGGGAATGATGAAGCTTTCTTT
TRBJ1-4	TRBV5-1	TRBD1	.	CASREADREKLFF	TGCGCCAGCAGAGAGGCTGACAGGGAGAAACTGTTTTTT
TRBJ2-4	TRBV2	.	once	CASSARTGGNIQYF	TGTGCCAGCAGTGCGAGGACAGGAGGGAACATTCAGTACTTC
TRBJ1-5	TRBV9	TRBD1	.	CASSIGTGSQPQHF	TGTGCCAGCAGCATCGGGACAGGGAGTCAGCCCCAGCATTTT
TRBJ2-1	TRBV7-9	.	.	CATETETNEQFF	TGTGCCACCGAGACAGAAACCAATGAGCAGTTCTTC
TRBJ2-1	TRBV11-2	TRBD2	.	CASSLVQSLGGNEQFF	TGTGCCAGCAGCTTAGTTCAGTCCCTGGGGGGGAATGAGCAGTTCTTC
TRBJ1-2	TRBV9	TRBD1	.	CASSVGGQGANYGYTF	TGTGCCAGCAGCGTAGGGGGACAGGGGGCGAACTATGGCTACACCTTC
TRBJ2-1	TRBV25-1	.	.	CASSVSGSYNEQFF	TGTGCCAGCAGTGTGAGCGGGTCCTACAATGAGCAGTTCTTC
TRBJ1-3	TRBV5-1	.	.	CASSSSGSGNTIYF	TGCGCCAGCAGCTCCTCGGGCTCTGGAAACACCATATATTTT
TRBJ2-1	TRBV27	TRBD2	.	CASRWTSGRGYNEQFF	TGTGCCAGCCGATGGACTAGCGGGAGGGGGTACAATGAGCAGTTCTTC
TRBJ1-1	TRBV5-1	TRBD1	.	CASSILTGEDEAFF	TGCGCCAGCAGCATCCTGACAGGGGAGGATGAAGCTTTCTTT
TRBJ1-1	TRBV5-8	TRBD1	.	CASSLDDRGNTEAFF	TGTGCCAGCAGCTTGGACGACAGGGGTAATACTGAAGCTTTCTTT
TRBJ1-1	TRBV25-1	.	few	CASAAGSATNTEAFF	TGTGCCAGCGCGGCGGGATCTGCTACGAACACTGAAGCTTTCTTT
TRBJ1-3	TRBV5-7	.	.	CASSLGGRAVSGNTIYF	TGTGCCAGCAGCTTGGGGGGCAGGGCCGTATCTGGAAACACCATATATTTT
TRBJ1-5	TRBV2	TRBD1	once	CASGGDRSNQPQHF	TGTGCCAGCGGGGGGGACAGGTCCAATCAGCCCCAGCATTTT
TRBJ2-1	TRBV30	TRBD2	.	CAWSLGTSSYNEQFF	TGTGCCTGGAGTCTCGGGACTAGTTCCTACAATGAGCAGTTCTTC
TRBJ1-5	TRBV21-1	.	.	CASSRGPPESHGRNQPQHF	TGTGCCAGCAGCAGGGGGCCCCCAGAGTCCCATGGGCGCAATCAGCCCCAGCATTTT
TRBJ2-7	TRBV7-8	.	.	CASSIHGGSSYEQYF	TGTGCCAGCAGCATCCACGGGGGTTCTTCCTACGAGCAGTACTTC
TRBJ2-1	TRBV19	.	.	CASSIATSYNEQFF	TGTGCCAGTAGTATAGCGACTAGTTACAATGAGCAGTTCTTC
TRBJ1-2	TRBV30	TRBD1	few	CAWSLQGFSNYGYTF	TGTGCCTGGAGCCTACAGGGGTTTTCCAACTATGGCTACACCTTC
TRBJ1-1	TRBV6-1	.	.	CASSDQGLNTEAFF	TGTGCCAGCAGTGATCAGGGGTTGAACACTGAAGCTTTCTTT
TRBJ2-3	TRBV6-5	TRBD1	.	CASSNRGRSDTQYF	TGTGCCAGCAGTAACAGGGGGAGAAGTGATACGCAGTATTTT
TRBJ1-2	TRBV21-1	.	once	CASSKANAGQGYYGYTF	TGTGCCAGCAGCAAAGCGAACGCGGGACAGGGTTACTATGGCTACACCTTC
TRBJ1-1	TRBV30	TRBD1	few	CAWSGTGGSVNTEAFF	TGTGCCTGGAGTGGGACAGGGGGTTCGGTGAACACTGAAGCTTTCTTT
TRBJ1-2	TRBV30	TRBD1	.	CAWTPRGDYGYTF	TGTGCCTGGACCCCCAGGGGGGACTATGGCTACACCTTC
TRBJ1-2	TRBV6-5	.	.	CASSYSRWEGTYGYTF	TGTGCCAGCAGTTACTCGAGGTGGGAGGGTACCTATGGCTACACCTTC
TRBJ2-2	TRBV6-5	.	.	CANEDTGELFF	TGTGCCAATGAGGACACCGGGGAGCTGTTTTTT
TRBJ1-1	TRBV3-1/TRBV3-2	TRBD1	.	CASSPYRGLVNTEAFF	TGTGCCAGCAGCCCTTACAGGGGGCTAGTGAACACTGAAGCTTTCTTT